A single T cell receptor (beta chain) is shown here with its context. Its specificity is unknown. The repertoire was sequenced with immunoSEQ multiplex PCR; TCRdb's copy has only in-frame clones and lacks some. The sample has 75,000 to 100,000 clones; roughly four fifths are singletons. These data come from a study of graft-versus-host responses after intestinal transplantation. The germline V gene has CDR1 SGDLS and CDR2 YYNGEE. The V end lost 0 bases, the J end lost 5 bases, and 11 bases lay between the germline ends. CDR3 length: 14 residues. The specimen comprised unstimulated CD8+ T cells sorted from spleen or lymph node cells, sampled before intestinal transplant. This chain connects TRBV9 to TRBJ1-2, with D uncertain. This TCR was sampled from a human donor who received an intestinal transplant. The CDR3 coding sequence is TGTGCCAGCAGCGTAGAGGGCGCATGGTATGGCTACACCTTC. It specifies CASSVEGAWYGYTF.